This T cell receptor beta chain is drawn from a study of T cell responses to AZD1222 COVID-19 vaccine. Assay used: immunoSEQ multiplex PCR; TCRdb lists only in-frame clones, some missing. The sample includes some 170,000 clones, 85% to 90% seen only once; the top ten take around 1.6%. J lost 1 base, V lost 0 bases, and 4 bases had no gene match. Germline CDR1 reads SGHRS; CDR2 reads YFSETQ. CDR3 length equals 16 residues. For this clone: What it binds is not known.

Study-wide points: The repertoires were collected only after the peak T cell response. Only a handful of AZD1222 recipients were seropositive at baseline. White British donors predominated, females outnumbered males, and clonal diversity was possibly underestimated. The breadth and depth of Spike-specific TCRs increased once two AZD1222 doses had been given.

Specimen: peripheral blood, collected on day 0 of AZD1222 vaccination. The sequence derives from an adult in good health. The chain recombines TRBV5-1 with TRBJ1-5, with 7 nucleotides matching TRBD1. The CDR3 spells CASSLGPRGSNQPQHF. The CDR3 nucleotides are TGCGCCAGCAGCTTGGGTCCCAGGGGGAGCAATCAGCCCCAGCATTTT.